The 8 T cell receptor beta chains listed next were all sequenced from one sample in a study of T cells expressing NK-cell markers. TCRdb processed the 5' RACE reads again and assigns one entry to each CDR3 protein, with no DNA. The sample has almost 450,000 distinct CDR3 sequences; the top ten hold 7.3%. Sequencing was done on a sample of blood T cells: a sorted CD56 or NKG2C T cell subset, CD4+ or CD8+ T cells, or bulk PBMC T cells (not recorded which). Every receptor here comes from a woman between 18 and 69 years old in good health.

The chain couples TRBV12-3 or TRBV12-4 to TRBJ1-5. The length of the CDR3 is 11 residues. CDR3 protein: CASSLAQPQHF.

The chain links TRBV6-1 to TRBJ2-4; absent DNA, TCRdb's TRBD1 call cannot be checked. The CDR3 is 15 residues long. In germline, CDR1 is MNHNS, CDR2 SASEGT. CDR3 residues: CASSEGDRGHDIQYF.

The J gene is TRBJ1-2, the V gene TRBV20-1; TCRdb returns TRBD1, unconfirmable since there is no DNA. The CDR3 consists of 14 residues. The V gene's germline CDR1 is DFQATT and CDR2 SNEGSKA (reference sequence). The CDR3 here is CSARSVTGIYGYTF.

This rearrangement joins TRBV12-3 or TRBV12-4 to TRBJ1-2; TCRdb outputs TRBD1, but without DNA this stays unchecked. CDR3 length: 14 residues. The CDR3 loop is CASSFGTGDYGYTF.

The chain links TRBV29-1 to TRBJ2-1; TCRdb selects TRBD1, and the lack of DNA leaves this call unchecked. This CDR3 comprises 13 residues. CDR1 is SQVTM and CDR2 is ANQGSEA in the germline V gene. The CDR3 here is CSVQGGSYNEQFF.

This chain uses TRBV6-6 with TRBJ2-7. CDR3 length equals 11 residues. The germline V gene encodes CDR1 MNHNY and CDR2 SVGAGI (reference sequence). Here the CDR3 reads CASTTSYEQNF.

The rearrangement joins TRBV2 to TRBJ1-4. The V gene's germline CDR1 is SNHLY and CDR2 FYNNEI. The CDR3 spans 12 residues. This CDR3 reads CAVEGKNEKLFF.

CDR3 in amino acids: CSAPYRAGNYEQYF. The rearrangement uses TRBV20-1 and TRBJ2-7; the D call of TRBD1 rests on TCRdb alone, since no DNA is present to check it. The CDR3 extends over 14 amino acids. CDR1 DFQATT and CDR2 SNEGSKA come from the germline V gene (reference sequence).